This passage covers 8 T cell receptor beta chains from one sample sequenced in a study of blood T cell repertoires in COVID-19. Produced via immunoSEQ multiplex PCR; TCRdb's table is partial and in-frame only. The table lists a few hundred thousand clones, more than 75% of them singletons. Sample: PBMCs or T cells enriched from blood (not recorded which). These receptors originate from a man aged 35 to 55 who had recovered from COVID-19.

Details on this clone: Different DNA sequences within this sample yield the same CDR3. The chain employs TRBV5-1 and TRBJ1-1; TRBD1 aligns across 8 bases. CDR1 is SGHRS, CDR2 YFSETQ, per germline. V was pared by 3 bases and J by 1 base, with 2 bases of the junction left unmatched. The CDR3 is made up of 14 amino acids. The CDR3 is CASSSGTGNTEAFF. The DNA of the CDR3 is TGCGCCAGCAGCTCGGGGACAGGGAACACTGAAGCTTTCTTT.

The chain carries TRBV19 and TRBJ2-1; TRBD2 matches at 11 bases. Germline CDR1 and CDR2: LNHDA and SQIVND (reference sequence). V was pared by 3 bases and J by 3 bases, with 4 bases of the junction left unmatched. This CDR3 is 16 amino acids long. The CDR3: CASSIPLAGDYNEQFF. The CDR3 region has the DNA TGTGCCAGTAGTATCCCACTAGCGGGAGACTACAATGAGCAGTTCTTC.

V usage is TRBV9 and J usage is TRBJ2-7, with 7 bases fitting TRBD1. This CDR3 has 16 amino acids. V was pared by 3 bases and J by 2 bases, with 11 bases of the junction left unmatched. Germline loops: CDR1 SGDLS, CDR2 YYNGEE. The CDR3 loop is CASSGAPGQPTYEQYF. CDR3 coding DNA: TGTGCCAGCAGCGGAGCCCCGGGACAGCCGACCTACGAGCAGTACTTC.

The V call is TRBV27, the J call TRBJ2-7; no clear D gene. The CDR3 is made up of 12 amino acids. The V and J ends lost 7 bases and 0 bases respectively, with 7 bases between them. Germline CDR1 is MNHEY and CDR2 is SMNVEV (reference sequence). The CDR3 is CASTLLSYEQYF. The CDR3 DNA is TGTGCCAGCACTCTCCTCTCCTACGAGCAGTACTTC.

V is TRBV30 and J is TRBJ2-7, with 15 bases lining up with TRBD2. V lost 5 bases and J lost 5; bases outside the gene matches: 4. The CDR3 is 14 amino acids. The germline gives CDR1 GTSNPN, CDR2 SVGIG (reference sequence). In nucleotides, the CDR3 is TGTGCCTGGGGACTAGCGGGAGGGCCGGACGAGCAGTACTTC. Protein sequence: CAWGLAGGPDEQYF.

With regard to this clone: Other DNA sequences in the same sample also yield this CDR3. The CDR3 sequence: CASSYSRDSYEQYF. The CDR3 DNA follows: TGTGCCAGCAGTTACTCGCGGGATTCCTACGAGCAGTACTTC. This chain joins TRBV6-5 and TRBJ2-7; maybe TRBD2 (6 bases). The germline V gene encodes CDR1 MNHEY and CDR2 SVGAGI. V lost 0 bases to trimming and J lost 1 base, with 7 bases between them. The CDR3 is made up of 14 amino acids.

This rearrangement joins TRBV30 to TRBJ2-7; D call uncertain. Germline-derived CDR1 and CDR2 are GTSNPN and SVGIG (reference sequence). The V end lost 0 bases, the J end lost 2 bases, and 14 bases lay between the germline ends. This CDR3 has 15 amino acids. This chain's CDR3 is CAWSVGRRLAYEQYF. The CDR3 DNA is TGTGCCTGGAGTGTAGGTAGGCGACTGGCCTACGAGCAGTACTTC.

Of note for this clone: The junction shows a germline mismatch at one end, possibly a read error. The genes are TRBV6-4 and TRBJ1-1; D gene unclear. The CDR3 runs to 14 residues. Germline assignment: CDR1 MRHNA and CDR2 SNTAGT. The CDR3 coding sequence is TGTGCCAGCAGGGACTGGGCGCGAAACACTGAAGCTTTCTTT. This gives the protein CASRDWARNTEAFF.